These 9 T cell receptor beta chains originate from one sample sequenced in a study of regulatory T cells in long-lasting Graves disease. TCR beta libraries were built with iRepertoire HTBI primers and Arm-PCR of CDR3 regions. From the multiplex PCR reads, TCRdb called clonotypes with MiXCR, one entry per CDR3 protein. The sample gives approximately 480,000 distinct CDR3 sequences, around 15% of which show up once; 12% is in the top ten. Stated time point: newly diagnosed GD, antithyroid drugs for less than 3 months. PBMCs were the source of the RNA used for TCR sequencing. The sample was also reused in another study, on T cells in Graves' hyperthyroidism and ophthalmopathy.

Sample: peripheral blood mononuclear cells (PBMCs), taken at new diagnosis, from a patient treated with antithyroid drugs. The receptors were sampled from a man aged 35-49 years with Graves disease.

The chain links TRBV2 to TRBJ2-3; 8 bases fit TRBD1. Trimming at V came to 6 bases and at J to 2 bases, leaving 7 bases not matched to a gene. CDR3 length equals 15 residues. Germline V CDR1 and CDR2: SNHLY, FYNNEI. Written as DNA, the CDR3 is TGTGCCAGCAGCGTGGACAGGGAAGCCACAGATACGCAGTATTTT. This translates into CASSVDREATDTQYF.

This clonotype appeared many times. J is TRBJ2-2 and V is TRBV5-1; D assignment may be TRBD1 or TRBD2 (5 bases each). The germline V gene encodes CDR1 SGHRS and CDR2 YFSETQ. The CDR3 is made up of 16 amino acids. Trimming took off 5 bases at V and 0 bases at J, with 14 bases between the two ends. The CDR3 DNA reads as TGCGCCAGCAGATTCGATGGGACGGCGAACACCGGGGAGCTGTTTTTT. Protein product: CASRFDGTANTGELFF.

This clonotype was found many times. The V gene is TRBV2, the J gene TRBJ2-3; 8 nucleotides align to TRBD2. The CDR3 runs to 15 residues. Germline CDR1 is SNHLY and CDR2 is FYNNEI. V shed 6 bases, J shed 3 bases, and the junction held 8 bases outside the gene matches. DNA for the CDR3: TGTGCCAGCAGCCGGGGGGCTAGCGGGACAGATACGCAGTATTTT. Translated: CASSRGASGTDTQYF.

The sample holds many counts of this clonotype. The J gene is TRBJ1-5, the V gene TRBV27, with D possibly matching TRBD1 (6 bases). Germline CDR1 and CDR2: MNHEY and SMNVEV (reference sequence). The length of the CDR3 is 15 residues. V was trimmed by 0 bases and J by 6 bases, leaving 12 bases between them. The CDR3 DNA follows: TGTGCCAGCAGTTTATCCGGGGGCGTCGGTCAGCCCCAGCATTTT. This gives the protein CASSLSGGVGQPQHF.

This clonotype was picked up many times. Here the CDR3 reads CASSLKGSGRNTGELFF. The CDR3, as DNA: TGTGCCAGCAGCCTAAAGGGTAGCGGGAGGAACACCGGGGAGCTGTTTTTT. This chain joins TRBV11-3 and TRBJ2-2, with 9 bases that match TRBD2. V was clipped by 5 bases and J by 1 base; unmatched bases: 8. The CDR3 is 17 residues long. The V gene's germline CDR1 is SGHNT and CDR2 YENEEA. Variable domain in full (rest from reference TRBV11-3 and TRBJ2-2): EAGVVQSPRYKIIEKKQPVAFWCNPISGHNTLYWYLQNLGQGPELLIRYENEEAVDDSQLPKDRFSAERLKGVDSTLKIQPAELGDSAVYLCASSLKGSGRNTGELFFGEGSRLTVL.

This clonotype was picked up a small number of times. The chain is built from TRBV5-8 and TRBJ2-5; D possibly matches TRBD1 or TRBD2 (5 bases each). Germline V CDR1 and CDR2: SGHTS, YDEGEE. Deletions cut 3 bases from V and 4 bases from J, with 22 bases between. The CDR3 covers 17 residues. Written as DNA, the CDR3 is TGTGCCAGCAGCTCGGCCCGGGGCACACGGATTTCAGAGACCCAGTACTTC. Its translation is CASSSARGTRISETQYF.

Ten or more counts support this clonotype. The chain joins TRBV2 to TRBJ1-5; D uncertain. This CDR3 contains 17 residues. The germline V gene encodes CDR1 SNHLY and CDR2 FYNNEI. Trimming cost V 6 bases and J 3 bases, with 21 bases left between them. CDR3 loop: CASSRPYSVGDNQPQHF. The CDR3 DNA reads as TGTGCCAGCAGCAGACCTTACAGCGTCGGTGACAATCAGCCCCAGCATTTT.

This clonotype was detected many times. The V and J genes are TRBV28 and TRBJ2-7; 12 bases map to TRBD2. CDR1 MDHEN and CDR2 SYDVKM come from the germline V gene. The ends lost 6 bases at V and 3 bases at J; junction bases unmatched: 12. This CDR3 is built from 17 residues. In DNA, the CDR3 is TGTGCCAGCAGCCCCGAACCCCTAGCGGGAGGGGGCTACGAGCAGTACTTC. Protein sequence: CASSPEPLAGGGYEQYF. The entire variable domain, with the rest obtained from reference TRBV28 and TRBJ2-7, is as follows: DVKVTQSSRYLVKRTGEKVFLECVQDMDHENMFWYRQDPGLGLRLIYFSYDVKMKEKGDIPEGYSVSREKKERFSLILESASTNQTSMYLCASSPEPLAGGGYEQYFGPGTRLTVT.

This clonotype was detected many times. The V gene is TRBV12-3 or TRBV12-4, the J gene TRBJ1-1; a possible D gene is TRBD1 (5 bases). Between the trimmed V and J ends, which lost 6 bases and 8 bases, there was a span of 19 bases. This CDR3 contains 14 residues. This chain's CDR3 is CASRSTGGAQEAFF. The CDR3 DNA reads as TGTGCCAGCAGGTCGACTGGGGGAGCCCAAGAAGCTTTCTTT.